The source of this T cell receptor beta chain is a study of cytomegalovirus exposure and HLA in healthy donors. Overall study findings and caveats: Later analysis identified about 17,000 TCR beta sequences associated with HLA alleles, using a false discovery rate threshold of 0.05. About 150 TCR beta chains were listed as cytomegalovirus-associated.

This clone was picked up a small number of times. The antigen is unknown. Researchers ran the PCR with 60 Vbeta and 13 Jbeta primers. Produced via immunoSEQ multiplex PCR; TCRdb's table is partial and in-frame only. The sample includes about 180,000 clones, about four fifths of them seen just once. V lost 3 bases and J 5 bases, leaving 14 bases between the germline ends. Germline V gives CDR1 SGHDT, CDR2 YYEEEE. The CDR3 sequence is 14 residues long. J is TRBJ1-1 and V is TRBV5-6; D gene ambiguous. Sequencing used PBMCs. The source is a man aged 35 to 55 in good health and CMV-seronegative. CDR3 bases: TGTGCCAGCAGCTCCCCGCCGGGTGGGACTGAAGCTTTCTTT. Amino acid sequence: CASSSPPGGTEAFF.